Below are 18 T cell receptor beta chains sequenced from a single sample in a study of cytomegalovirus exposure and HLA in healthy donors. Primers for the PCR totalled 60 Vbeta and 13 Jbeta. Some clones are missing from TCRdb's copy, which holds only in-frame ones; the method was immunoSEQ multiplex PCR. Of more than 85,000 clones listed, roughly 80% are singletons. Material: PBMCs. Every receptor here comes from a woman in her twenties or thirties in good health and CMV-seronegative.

DNA for the CDR3: TGTGCCAGCAGCTCCTACGTGGGGACTAACAATCAGCCCCAGCATTTT. It yields the protein CASSSYVGTNNQPQHF. V and J are TRBV7-9 and TRBJ1-5; tentative D call: TRBD1 (5 bases). The CDR3 is made up of 16 amino acids. V lost 4 bases to trimming and J lost 3 bases, with 16 bases between them. Germline V CDR1 and CDR2: SEHNR, FQNEAQ (reference sequence).

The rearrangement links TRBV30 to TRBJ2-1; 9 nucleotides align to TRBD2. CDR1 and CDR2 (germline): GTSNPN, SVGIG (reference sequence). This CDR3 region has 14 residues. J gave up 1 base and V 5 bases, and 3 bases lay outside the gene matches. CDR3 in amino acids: CAWSAGGSYNEQFF. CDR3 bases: TGTGCCTGGTCAGCGGGAGGTTCCTACAATGAGCAGTTCTTC.

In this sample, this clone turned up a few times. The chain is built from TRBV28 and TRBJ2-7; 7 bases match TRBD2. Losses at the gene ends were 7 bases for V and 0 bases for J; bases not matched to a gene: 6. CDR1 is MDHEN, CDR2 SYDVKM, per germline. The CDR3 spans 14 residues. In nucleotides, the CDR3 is TGTGCCAGCAACCTCGGGGGGACCTCCTACGAGCAGTACTTC. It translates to CASNLGGTSYEQYF.

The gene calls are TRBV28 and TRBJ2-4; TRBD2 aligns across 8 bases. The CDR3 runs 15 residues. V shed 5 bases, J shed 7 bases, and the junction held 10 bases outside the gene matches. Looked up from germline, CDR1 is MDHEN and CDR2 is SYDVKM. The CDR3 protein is CASSPLSGSANIQYF. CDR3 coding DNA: TGTGCCAGCAGTCCGCTAAGCGGGAGTGCGAACATTCAGTACTTC.

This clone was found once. CDR3 in DNA: TGCGCCAGCAGCTTTGGGCTCGCGGGAGGGCCGAACGGGGAGCTGTTTTTT. It codes for CASSFGLAGGPNGELFF. This rearrangement joins TRBV5-1 to TRBJ2-2; TRBD2 aligns across 9 bases. J was trimmed by 7 bases and V by 2 bases; bases with no gene match: 12. The germline gives CDR1 SGHRS, CDR2 YFSETQ. This CDR3 is 17 amino acids long.

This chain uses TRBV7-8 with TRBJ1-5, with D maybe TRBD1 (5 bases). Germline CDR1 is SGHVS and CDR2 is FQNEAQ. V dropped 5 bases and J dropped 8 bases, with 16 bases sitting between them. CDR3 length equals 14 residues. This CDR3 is CASSTRGAGEPQHF. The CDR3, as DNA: TGTGCCAGCAGCACCCGGGGCGCGGGGGAGCCCCAGCATTTT.

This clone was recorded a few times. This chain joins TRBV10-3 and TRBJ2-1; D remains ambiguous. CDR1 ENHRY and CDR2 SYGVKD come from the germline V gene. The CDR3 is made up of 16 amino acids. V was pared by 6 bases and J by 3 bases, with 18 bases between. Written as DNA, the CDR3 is TGTGCCATCAGGATCGGCCTAGAGATTATCTACAATGAGCAGTTCTTC. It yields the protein CAIRIGLEIIYNEQFF.

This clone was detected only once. DNA of the CDR3: TGTGCCAGCAGCCCAGCCGGGAGGGCGGGGGAGACCCAGTACTTC. Translation: CASSPAGRAGETQYF. This rearrangement joins TRBV7-8 to TRBJ2-5; 8 nucleotides line up with TRBD2. Per the germline V gene, CDR1 is SGHVS and CDR2 is FQNEAQ. This CDR3 has 15 amino acids. J gave up 5 bases and V 5 bases, and 10 bases lay outside the gene matches.

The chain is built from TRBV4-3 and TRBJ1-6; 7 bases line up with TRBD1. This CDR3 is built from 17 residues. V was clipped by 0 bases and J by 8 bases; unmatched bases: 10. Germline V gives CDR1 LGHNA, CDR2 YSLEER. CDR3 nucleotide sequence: TGCGCCAGCAGCCAAGATCTGCGGACAGGCTTACATTCACCCCTCCACTTT. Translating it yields CASSQDLRTGLHSPLHF.

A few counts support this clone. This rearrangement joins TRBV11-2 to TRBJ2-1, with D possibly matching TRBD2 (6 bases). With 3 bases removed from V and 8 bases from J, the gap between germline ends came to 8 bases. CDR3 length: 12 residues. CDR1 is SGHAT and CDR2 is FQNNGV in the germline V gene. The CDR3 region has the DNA TGTGCCAGCAGCTTCGCTAGCGATGAGCAGTTCTTC. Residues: CASSFASDEQFF.

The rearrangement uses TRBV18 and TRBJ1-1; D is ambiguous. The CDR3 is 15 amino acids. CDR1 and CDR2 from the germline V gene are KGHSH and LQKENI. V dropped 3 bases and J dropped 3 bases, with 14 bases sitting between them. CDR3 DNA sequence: TGTGCCAGCTCACCCCCGGGTAGGTCGGACACTGAAGCTTTCTTT. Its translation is CASSPPGRSDTEAFF.

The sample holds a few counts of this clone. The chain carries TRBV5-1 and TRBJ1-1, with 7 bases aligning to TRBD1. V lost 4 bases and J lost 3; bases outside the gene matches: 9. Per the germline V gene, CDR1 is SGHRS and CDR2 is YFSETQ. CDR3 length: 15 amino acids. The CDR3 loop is CASSALQGSDTEAFF. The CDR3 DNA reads TGCGCCAGCAGCGCACTACAGGGGAGCGACACTGAAGCTTTCTTT. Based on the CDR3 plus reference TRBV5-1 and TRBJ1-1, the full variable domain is KAGVTQTPRYLIKTRGQQVTLSCSPISGHRSVSWYQQTPGQGLQFLFEYFSETQRNKGNFPGRFSGRQFSNSRSEMNVSTLELGDSALYLCASSALQGSDTEAFFGQGTRLTVV.

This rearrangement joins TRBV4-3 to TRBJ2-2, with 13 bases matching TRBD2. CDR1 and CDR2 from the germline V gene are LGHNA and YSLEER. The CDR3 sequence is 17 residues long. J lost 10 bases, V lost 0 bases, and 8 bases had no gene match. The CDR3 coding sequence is TGCGCCAGCAGCCAAGAAAGGACTAGCGGGGGTCCCACGGAGCTGTTTTTT. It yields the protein CASSQERTSGGPTELFF.

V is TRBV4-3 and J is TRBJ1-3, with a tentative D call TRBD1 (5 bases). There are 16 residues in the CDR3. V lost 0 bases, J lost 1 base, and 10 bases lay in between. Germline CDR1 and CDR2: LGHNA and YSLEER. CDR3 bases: TGCGCCAGCAGCCAAGATGAAGCAGGGTCTGGAAACACCATATATTTT. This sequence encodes CASSQDEAGSGNTIYF.

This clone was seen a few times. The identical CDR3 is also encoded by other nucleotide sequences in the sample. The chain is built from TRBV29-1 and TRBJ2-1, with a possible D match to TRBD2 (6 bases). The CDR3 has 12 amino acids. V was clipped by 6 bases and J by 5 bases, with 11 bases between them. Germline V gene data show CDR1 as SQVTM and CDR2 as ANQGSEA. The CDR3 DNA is TGCAGCGTCGAGTGGAGGGACAATGAGCAGTTCTTC. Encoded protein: CSVEWRDNEQFF.

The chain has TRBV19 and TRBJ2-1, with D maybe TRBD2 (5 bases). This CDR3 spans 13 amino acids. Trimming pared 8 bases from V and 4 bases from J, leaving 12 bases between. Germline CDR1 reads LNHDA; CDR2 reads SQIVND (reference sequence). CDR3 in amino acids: CASAATKYNEQFF. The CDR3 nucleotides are TGTGCCAGTGCCGCGACTAAGTACAATGAGCAGTTCTTC.

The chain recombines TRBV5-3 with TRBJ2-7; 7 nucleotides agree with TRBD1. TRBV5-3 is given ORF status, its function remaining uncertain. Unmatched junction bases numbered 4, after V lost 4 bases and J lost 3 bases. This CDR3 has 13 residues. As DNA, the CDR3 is TGTGCCAGAAGCGCCGGGACAGTCTACGAGCAGTACTTC. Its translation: CARSAGTVYEQYF.

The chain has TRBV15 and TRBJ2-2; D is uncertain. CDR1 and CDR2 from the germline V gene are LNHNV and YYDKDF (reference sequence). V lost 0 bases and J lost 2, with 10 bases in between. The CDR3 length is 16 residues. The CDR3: CATSRDGAVNTGELFF. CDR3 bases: TGTGCCACCAGCAGAGATGGCGCGGTCAACACCGGGGAGCTGTTTTTT.